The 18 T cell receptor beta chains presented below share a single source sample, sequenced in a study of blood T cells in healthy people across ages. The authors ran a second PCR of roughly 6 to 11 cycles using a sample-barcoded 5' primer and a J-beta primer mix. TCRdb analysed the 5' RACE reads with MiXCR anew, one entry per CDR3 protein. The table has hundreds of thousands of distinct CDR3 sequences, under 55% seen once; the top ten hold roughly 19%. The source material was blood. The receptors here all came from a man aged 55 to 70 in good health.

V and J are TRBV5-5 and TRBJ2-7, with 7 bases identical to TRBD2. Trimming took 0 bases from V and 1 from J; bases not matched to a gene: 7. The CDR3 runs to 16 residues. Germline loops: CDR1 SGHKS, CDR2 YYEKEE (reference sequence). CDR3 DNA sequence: TGTGCCAGCAGCTTGGAGACAACGGGGGGTTCCTACGAGCAGTACTTC. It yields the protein CASSLETTGGSYEQYF.

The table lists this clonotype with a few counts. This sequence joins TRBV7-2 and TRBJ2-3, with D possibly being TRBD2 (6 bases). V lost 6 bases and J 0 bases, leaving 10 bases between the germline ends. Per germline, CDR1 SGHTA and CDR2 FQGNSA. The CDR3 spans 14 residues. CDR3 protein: CASRSGPSTDTQYF. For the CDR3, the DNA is TGTGCCAGCAGAAGCGGGCCTAGCACAGATACGCAGTATTTT.

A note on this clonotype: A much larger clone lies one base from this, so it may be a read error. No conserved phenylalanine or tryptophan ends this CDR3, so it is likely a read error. The CDR3 DNA sequence: TGTGCCATCGAAGACGGGGGGGGGCCCCAGCATTCT. This encodes CAIEDGGGPQHS. The J gene is TRBJ1-5, the V gene TRBV6-6; D is possibly TRBD1 (5 bases). The ends were cut back, 10 bases at V and 9 bases at J, with 16 bases in the middle. The CDR3 consists of 12 residues. The germline V gene has CDR1 MNHNY and CDR2 SVGAGI (reference sequence).

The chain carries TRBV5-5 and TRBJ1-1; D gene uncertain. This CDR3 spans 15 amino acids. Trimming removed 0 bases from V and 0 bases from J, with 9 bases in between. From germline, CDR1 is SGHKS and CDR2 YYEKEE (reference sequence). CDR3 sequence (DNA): TGTGCCAGCAGCTTGGGTCTGGGGTTGAACACTGAAGCTTTCTTT. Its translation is CASSLGLGLNTEAFF.

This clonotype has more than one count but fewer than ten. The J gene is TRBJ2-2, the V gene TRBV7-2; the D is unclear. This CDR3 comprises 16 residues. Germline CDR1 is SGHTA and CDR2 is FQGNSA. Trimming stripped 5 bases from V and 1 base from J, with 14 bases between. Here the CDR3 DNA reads TGTGCCAGCAGCCCATGGACGGGTCGGAACACCGGGGAGCTGTTTTTT. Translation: CASSPWTGRNTGELFF.

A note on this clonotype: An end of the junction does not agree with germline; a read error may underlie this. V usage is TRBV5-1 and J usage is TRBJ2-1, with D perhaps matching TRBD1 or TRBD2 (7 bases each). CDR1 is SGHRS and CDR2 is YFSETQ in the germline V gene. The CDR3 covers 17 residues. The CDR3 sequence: CARSTPSGGGSYNEQFF. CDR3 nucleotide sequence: TGCGCCCGCAGCACACCCTCAGGGGGGGGCTCCTACAATGAGCAGTTCTTC.

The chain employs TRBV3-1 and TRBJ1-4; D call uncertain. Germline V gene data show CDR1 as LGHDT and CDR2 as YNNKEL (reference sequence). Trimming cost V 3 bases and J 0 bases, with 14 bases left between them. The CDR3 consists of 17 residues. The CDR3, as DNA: TGTGCCAGCAGCCAGGGAGGACTTCCCTCAACTAATGAAAAACTGTTTTTT. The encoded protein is CASSQGGLPSTNEKLFF.

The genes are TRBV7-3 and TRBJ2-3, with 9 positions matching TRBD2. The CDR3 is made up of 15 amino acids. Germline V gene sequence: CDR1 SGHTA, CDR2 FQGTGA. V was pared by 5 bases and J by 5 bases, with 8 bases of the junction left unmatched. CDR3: CASSPVAGDLDTQYF. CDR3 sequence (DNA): TGTGCCAGCAGCCCCGTAGCGGGGGACTTAGATACGCAGTATTTT.

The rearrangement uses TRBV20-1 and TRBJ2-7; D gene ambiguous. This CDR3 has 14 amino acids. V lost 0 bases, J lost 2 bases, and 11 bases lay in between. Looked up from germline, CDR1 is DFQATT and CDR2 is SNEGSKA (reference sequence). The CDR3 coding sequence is TGCAGTGCTAGAGATTCGACAATCCCCTACGAGCAGTACTTC. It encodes CSARDSTIPYEQYF.

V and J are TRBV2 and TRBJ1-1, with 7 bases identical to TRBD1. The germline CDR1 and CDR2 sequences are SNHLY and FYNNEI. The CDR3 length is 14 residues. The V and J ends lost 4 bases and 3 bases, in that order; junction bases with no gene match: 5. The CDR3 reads CASSVQGYDTEAFF. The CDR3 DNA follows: TGTGCCAGCAGTGTACAGGGGTACGACACTGAAGCTTTCTTT.

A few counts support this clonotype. The CDR3 DNA reads as TGCGCCAGCAGCCAAGCTCCGGGACAGGCTACGAACATTCAGTACTTC. Encoded protein: CASSQAPGQATNIQYF. This chain uses TRBV4-3 with TRBJ2-4, with 8 bases that match TRBD1. The V gene's germline CDR1 is LGHNA and CDR2 YSLEER. The CDR3 length is 16 residues. Unmatched junction bases numbered 9, after V lost 1 base and J lost 7 bases.

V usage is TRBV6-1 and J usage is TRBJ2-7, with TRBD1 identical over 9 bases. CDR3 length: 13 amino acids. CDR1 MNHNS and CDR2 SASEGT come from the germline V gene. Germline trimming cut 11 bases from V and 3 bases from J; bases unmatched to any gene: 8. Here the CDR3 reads CAGEDRGGYEQYF. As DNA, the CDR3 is TGTGCCGGAGAGGACAGGGGAGGCTACGAGCAGTACTTC.

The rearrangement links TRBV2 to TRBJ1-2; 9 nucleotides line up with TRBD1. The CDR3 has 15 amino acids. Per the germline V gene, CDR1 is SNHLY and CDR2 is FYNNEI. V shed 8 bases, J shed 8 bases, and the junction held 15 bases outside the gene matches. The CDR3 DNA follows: TGTGCCAGCGAATCCAAGTCCACCGGGACAGGGGGCTACACCTTC. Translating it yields CASESKSTGTGGYTF.

For the CDR3, the DNA is TGTGCCAGCAGTTACAGAGGGATGGCCTACAATGAGCAGTTCTTC. Protein product: CASSYRGMAYNEQFF. The genes are TRBV6-6 and TRBJ2-1; possibly TRBD2 for D (5 bases). CDR1 is MNHNY and CDR2 is SVGAGI in the germline V gene (reference sequence). The V end was cut by 2 bases, the J end by 2 bases, with 10 bases between. The CDR3 sequence is 15 residues long.

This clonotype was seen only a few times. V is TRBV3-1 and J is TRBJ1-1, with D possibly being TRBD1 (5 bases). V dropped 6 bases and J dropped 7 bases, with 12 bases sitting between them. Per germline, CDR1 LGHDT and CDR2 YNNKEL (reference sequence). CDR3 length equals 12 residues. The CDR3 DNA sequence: TGTGCCAGCAGTCGGATAGGGGTTGAAGCTTTCTTT. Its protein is CASSRIGVEAFF.

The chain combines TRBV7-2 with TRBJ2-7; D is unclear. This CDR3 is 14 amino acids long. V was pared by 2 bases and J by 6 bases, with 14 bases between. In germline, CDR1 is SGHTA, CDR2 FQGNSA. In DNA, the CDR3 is TGTGCCAGCAGCTTACAACCATGGGCCGGCGAGCAGTACTTC. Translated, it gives CASSLQPWAGEQYF.

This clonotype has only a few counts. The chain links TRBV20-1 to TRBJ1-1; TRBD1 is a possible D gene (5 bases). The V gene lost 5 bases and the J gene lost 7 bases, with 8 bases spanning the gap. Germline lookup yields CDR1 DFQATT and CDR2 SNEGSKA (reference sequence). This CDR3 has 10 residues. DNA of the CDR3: TGCAGTGCTCGGGACGGTGAAGCTTTCTTT. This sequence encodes CSARDGEAFF.

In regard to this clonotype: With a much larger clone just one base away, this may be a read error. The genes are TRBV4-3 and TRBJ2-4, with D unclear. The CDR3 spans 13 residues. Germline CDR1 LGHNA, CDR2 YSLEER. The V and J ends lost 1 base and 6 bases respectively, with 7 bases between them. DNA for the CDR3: TGCGCCAGCAGCCAAGTCTTCTCAAACATTCAGTACTTC. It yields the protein CASSQVFSNIQYF.